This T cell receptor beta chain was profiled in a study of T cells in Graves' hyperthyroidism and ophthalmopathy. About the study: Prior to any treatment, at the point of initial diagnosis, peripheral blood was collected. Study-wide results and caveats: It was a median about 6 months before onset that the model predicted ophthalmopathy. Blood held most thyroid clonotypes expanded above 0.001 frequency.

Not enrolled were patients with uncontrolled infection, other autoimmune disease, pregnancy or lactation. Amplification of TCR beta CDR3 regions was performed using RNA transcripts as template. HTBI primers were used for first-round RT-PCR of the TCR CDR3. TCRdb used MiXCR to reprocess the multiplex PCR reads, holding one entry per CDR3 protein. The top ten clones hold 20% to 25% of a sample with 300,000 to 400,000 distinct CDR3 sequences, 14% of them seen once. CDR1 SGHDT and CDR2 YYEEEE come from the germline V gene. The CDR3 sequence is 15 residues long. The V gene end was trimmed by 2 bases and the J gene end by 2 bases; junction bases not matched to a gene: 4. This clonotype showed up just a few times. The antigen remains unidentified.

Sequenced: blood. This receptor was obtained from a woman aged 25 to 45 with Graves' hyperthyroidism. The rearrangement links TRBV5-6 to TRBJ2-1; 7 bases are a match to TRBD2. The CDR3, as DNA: TGTGCCAGCAGCTTCGGGGCGGGAGCCTACAATGAGCAGTTCTTC. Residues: CASSFGAGAYNEQFF.